This TCR beta chain was profiled in a study of T-cell memory formation after mild COVID-19 listed by TCRdb under 2021. Background for the entire study: Most TCR sequence clusters were specific to one of the two donors. Longitudinal TCRalpha and TCRbeta repertoire sequencing tracked T-cell clones expanding and contracting after mild COVID-19 in two donors. Two young, previously healthy adult volunteers made up the cohort, one male and one female. The paper's findings and limits, for the study overall: Contracting CD4+ clones turned up mainly in the CM and EM memory subsets, whereas EMRA was where CD8+ clones were enriched. Only two mild cases were covered by the study, and larger cohorts that include severe cases with pre-infection samples were considered necessary. SARS-CoV-2 specificity of the second-wave clones peaking on day 37 was not confirmed. Balanced CD4/CD8 phenotypes were observed for clones contracting from day 15 to 85, whereas a bias towards CD4+ was observed for a second wave of clones expanding from day 15 to 37. Some responding clones were found in pre-infection memory, which suggests that pre-existing cross-reactive memory T cells took part in the SARS-CoV-2 response.

Turning to this clonotype: What antigen it recognizes has not been identified. Per-base qualities were not stored, and no clone one base away is much larger.

Instrument used: Illumina NovaSeq 6000. cDNA libraries for TCRalpha and TCRbeta were prepared by 5'RACE using constant-segment primers, with sample barcodes and unique molecular identifiers added. Trizol reagent was used to extract RNA from every sample. Libraries were amplified in two PCR steps, with a second sample barcode and Illumina TruSeq adapters added in the second step. Sequencing of the libraries was done on an Illumina NovaSeq, producing 2 x 150 bp paired-end reads. Per the original workflow: Reads were demultiplexed and collapsed into UMI-guided consensus sequences with migec v1.2.7. Using mixcr v2.1.11, UMI consensuses were aligned to TRA and TRB V and J templates and then assembled into clonotypes. Expanded or contracted clonotypes were those called significant by both edgeR and NoisET, with noise models trained on biological replicates. For edgeR calls, the cutoffs were a false discovery rate-adjusted p below 0.01 and a log2 fold-change threshold of 1. As an exploratory analysis of dynamics, max-normalized trajectories of the 1000 most abundant clonotypes were examined by PCA with hierarchical clustering. The CD4 or CD8 phenotype of responding clones was assigned using the separately sequenced CD4+ and CD8+ repertoires. Through fastp at Q25 and MiXCR, TCRdb rebuilt clones from the public reads, retaining in-frame beta chains. Rows matching on CDR3 protein sequence are summarized as one entry with the most common DNA and genes. The V and J calls reflect TCRdb's pipeline rather than the authors' work. This sample is represented by a few hundred thousand distinct CDR3 sequences; 24% of them were singletons. The top ten hold about 10% of the sample.

The CDR3 holds 12 amino acids from the cysteine to the phenylalanine. Of the read, only the CDR3 DNA is kept; its 36 bases are in frame from base 1. V sheds 6 bases and J sheds 1 base, leaving 8 bases between their ends. Sequences DFQATT (CDR1) and SNEGSKA (CDR2) are obtained from the germline V gene (reference sequence). Ficoll-Paque density gradient centrifugation was used to isolate PBMCs. The clonotype comes from an adult woman who had mild COVID-19 (a few samples of this study predate the infection). The sample titles of this study are shuffled in the database, so cell type and time point are left out; the donor was told from shared clones. Rearrangement joined TRBV20-1 to TRBJ2-3; a tentative D call is TRBD1 (5 bases match). Sample: PBMCs or a T cell subset sorted from them (not recorded which). This receptor carries the CDR3 CSAVQGTDTQYF. The nucleotides read TGCAGTGCCGTACAGGGCACAGATACGCAGTATTTT.